This TCR beta chain is drawn from a study of cytomegalovirus exposure and HLA in healthy donors. The V gene's germline CDR1 is KGHSH and CDR2 LQKENI. Trimming shortened V by 3 bases and J by 10 bases, and 15 bases separated the two germline ends. This CDR3 contains 13 residues. Unrecorded immune exposure was likely among donors, who were nominally healthy when sampled. The study ran its PCR with 60 Vbeta and 13 Jbeta primers. How the authors handled the data: Around 76 million unique TCR beta chains, roughly 11 million shared, were counted in a later analysis. Some clones are missing from TCRdb's copy, which holds only in-frame ones; the method was immunoSEQ multiplex PCR. The DNA gave D and trimming, while V, J and clone size come from that table. The repertoire consists of under 150,000 clones, with over 60% occurring once and the leading ten covering approximately 0.86%.

Specimen: PBMCs. The receptor's source is a woman aged 60-70 years in good health and CMV-seronegative. The chain links TRBV18 to TRBJ1-2; tentatively, D is TRBD1 (6 bases). The CDR3 DNA reads TGTGCCAGCTCACCGCGACAGGATGGAGCCTACACCTTC. This translates into CASSPRQDGAYTF.